The entry that follows covers one TCR beta chain sequence. The antigen remains unidentified. This specimen comes from a study of T-cell memory formation after mild COVID-19. Study-wide results and caveats: What remained unconfirmed was the SARS-CoV-2 specificity of second-wave clones peaking on day 37. CD4+ bias marked clones expanding day 15 to 37, unlike balanced contracting clones.

TCRdb fed the 5' RACE reads into MiXCR, producing one record per CDR3 protein. The data contain about 190,000 distinct CDR3 sequences, around 18% of them singletons. The CDR3 runs to 15 residues. Germline CDR1 reads SGHTA; CDR2 reads FQGTGA. The V end was cut by 1 base, the J end by 0 bases, with 9 bases between. The V and J genes are TRBV7-3 and TRBJ1-1; D gene unclear. The TCR sequence derives from an adult woman who had mild COVID-19 (a few samples of this study predate the infection). Cell type and time point are not known. Sequenced input: PBMCs or a T cell subset sorted from them (not recorded which). CDR3 protein: CASSLRAVMNTEAFF. The CDR3 DNA reads TGTGCCAGCAGCTTAAGGGCGGTTATGAACACTGAAGCTTTCTTT.